One TCR beta chain is described in this entry. The sample belongs to a study of blood T cell repertoires in COVID-19. Study overall: The study drew acute and convalescent COVID-19 samples from the United States, Italy and Spain. Sources were T cells, B-cell-depleted T cells, or PBMCs; the material itself was cDNA or gDNA.

The germline V gene has CDR1 LNHDA and CDR2 SQIVND (reference sequence). V dropped 3 bases and J dropped 0 bases, with 13 bases sitting between them. This CDR3 is built from 16 residues. Authors' data handling: Amplification of reference gene primers was used by the study to estimate nucleated cell counts. Some clones are missing from TCRdb's copy, which holds only in-frame ones; the method was immunoSEQ multiplex PCR. V, J and clone size derive from that table, while D and trimming were established from the DNA sequence. This table has about 130,000 clones, roughly 81% appearing once. The material sequenced was peripheral blood. The clonotype originates from a human donor in a cohort sampled during active COVID-19. V usage is TRBV19 and J usage is TRBJ2-3, with no clear D. The CDR3 DNA reads as TGTGCCAGTAGTATTCTGGCGGAACCTAGCACAGATACGCAGTATTTT. Its translation: CASSILAEPSTDTQYF.